These 8 T cell receptor beta chains came from one sample sequenced in a study of blood T cell repertoires in COVID-19. Only in-frame clones appear in the TCRdb table, and some are missing; sequencing was by immunoSEQ multiplex PCR. The sample records under 250,000 clones, about nine tenths being singletons. Sequences were obtained from peripheral blood. Receptors originate from a man in his fifties or sixties with acute or convalescent COVID-19.

V gene TRBV19 combines with J gene TRBJ1-6; possibly TRBD1 for D (6 bases). CDR1 is LNHDA and CDR2 is SQIVND in the germline V gene (reference sequence). This CDR3 region has 14 residues. Trimming took off 7 bases at V and 5 bases at J, with 12 bases between the two ends. CDR3 nucleotides: TGTGCCAGTAACCTGGACAGACATAATTCACCCCTCCACTTT. It specifies CASNLDRHNSPLHF. Full variable domain (outside the CDR3, taken from reference TRBV19 and TRBJ1-6): DGGITQSPKYLFRKEGQNVTLSCEQNLNHDAMYWYRQDPGQGLRLIYYSQIVNDFQKGDIAEGYSVSREKKESFPLTVTSAQKNPTAFYLCASNLDRHNSPLHFGNGTRLTVT.

The rearrangement joins TRBV29-1 to TRBJ1-2; the D is unclear. V lost 5 bases and J 5 bases, leaving 12 bases between the germline ends. This CDR3 contains 12 residues. Germline loops: CDR1 SQVTM, CDR2 ANQGSEA. The CDR3 bases are TGCAGCGTTTCTGGAGGAGATTATGGCTACACCTTC. Its protein product is CSVSGGDYGYTF.

The chain uses TRBV4-3 and TRBJ1-3; D gene ambiguous. Germline assignment: CDR1 LGHNA and CDR2 YSLEER. This CDR3 is built from 14 residues. Between the trimmed V and J ends, which lost 1 base and 4 bases, there was a span of 8 bases. CDR3 sequence (DNA): TGCGCCAGCAGCCAAGTTGTAAGCGGAAACACCATATATTTT. It specifies CASSQVVSGNTIYF.

This chain's CDR3 is CASSWGEGRGRGYTF. The DNA for the CDR3 is TGTGCCAGCAGTTGGGGGGAAGGGAGGGGTCGTGGCTACACCTTC. The rearrangement joins TRBV28 to TRBJ1-2; possibly TRBD1 for D (5 bases). This CDR3 region has 15 residues. The germline CDR1 and CDR2 sequences are MDHEN and SYDVKM. The germline V and J ends were trimmed by 4 bases and 7 bases, with 19 bases remaining between them.

A few counts support this clone. The chain uses TRBV27 and TRBJ2-7, with D tentatively TRBD1 (6 bases). This CDR3 region has 14 residues. Trimming left V 2 bases short and J 1 base short, with 9 bases between. Germline CDR1 is MNHEY and CDR2 is SMNVEV (reference sequence). The CDR3, as DNA: TGTGCCAGCAGTTTAACCGGACAGTCCTACGAGCAGTACTTC. Residues: CASSLTGQSYEQYF.

The rearrangement links TRBV10-3 to TRBJ2-1, with D possibly TRBD2 on 6 matching bases. The germline gives CDR1 ENHRY, CDR2 SYGVKD. V gave up 0 bases and J gave up 0 bases, with 12 bases separating them. CDR3 length: 17 residues. The CDR3, as DNA: TGTGCCATCAGTGAGTCGGGACTCCAAGTCTCCTACAATGAGCAGTTCTTC. Amino acids: CAISESGLQVSYNEQFF.

V and J are TRBV7-9 and TRBJ2-5, with 13 bases matching TRBD2. This CDR3 has 17 amino acids. Trimming at V came to 5 bases and at J to 4 bases, leaving 10 bases not matched to a gene. Germline V gene data show CDR1 as SEHNR and CDR2 as FQNEAQ (reference sequence). The DNA of the CDR3 is TGTGCCAGCAGCATCGGGACTAGCGGGATCCTCCTAGAGACCCAGTACTTC. Translation gives CASSIGTSGILLETQYF.

The V call is TRBV6-5, the J call TRBJ1-1; D gene ambiguous. Trimming shortened V by 5 bases and J by 0 bases, and 10 bases separated the two germline ends. Germline CDR1 and CDR2: MNHEY and SVGAGI. This CDR3 comprises 14 residues. The CDR3 here is CASSRQVMNTEAFF. CDR3 bases: TGTGCCAGCAGTAGGCAGGTCATGAACACTGAAGCTTTCTTT.